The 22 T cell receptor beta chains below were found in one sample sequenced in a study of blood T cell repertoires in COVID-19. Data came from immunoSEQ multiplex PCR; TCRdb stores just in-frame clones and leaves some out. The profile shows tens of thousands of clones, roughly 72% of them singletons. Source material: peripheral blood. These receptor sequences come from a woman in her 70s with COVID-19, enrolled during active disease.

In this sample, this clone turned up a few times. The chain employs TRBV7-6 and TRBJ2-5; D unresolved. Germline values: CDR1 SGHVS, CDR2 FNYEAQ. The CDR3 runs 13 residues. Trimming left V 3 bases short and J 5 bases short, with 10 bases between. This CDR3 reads CASSLVWRETQYF. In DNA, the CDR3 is TGTGCCAGCAGCTTGGTATGGCGGGAGACCCAGTACTTC.

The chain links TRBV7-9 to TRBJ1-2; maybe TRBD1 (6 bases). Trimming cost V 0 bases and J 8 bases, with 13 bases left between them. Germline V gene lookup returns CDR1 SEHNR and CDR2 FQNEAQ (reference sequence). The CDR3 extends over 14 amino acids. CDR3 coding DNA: TGTGCCAGCAGCTTAGCGGGGGACAAGGGGGGCTACACCTTC. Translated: CASSLAGDKGGYTF. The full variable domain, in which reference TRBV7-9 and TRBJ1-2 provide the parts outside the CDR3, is DTGVSQNPRHKITKRGQNVTFRCDPISEHNRLYWYRQTLGQGPEFLTYFQNEAQLEKSRLLSDRFSAERPKGSFSTLEIQRTEQGDSAMYLCASSLAGDKGGYTFGSGTRLTVV.

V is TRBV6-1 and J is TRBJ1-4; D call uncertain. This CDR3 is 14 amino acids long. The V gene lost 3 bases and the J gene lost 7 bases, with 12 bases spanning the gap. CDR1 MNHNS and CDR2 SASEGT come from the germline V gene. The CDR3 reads CASSDGSWSEKLFF. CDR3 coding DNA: TGTGCCAGCAGTGACGGGAGCTGGAGTGAAAAACTGTTTTTT.

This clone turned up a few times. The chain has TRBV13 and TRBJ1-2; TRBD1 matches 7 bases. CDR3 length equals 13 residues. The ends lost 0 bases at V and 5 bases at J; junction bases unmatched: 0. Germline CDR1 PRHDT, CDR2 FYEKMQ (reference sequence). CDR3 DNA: TGTGCCAGCAGCTTAGGACAGGGGTATGGCTACACCTTC. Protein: CASSLGQGYGYTF. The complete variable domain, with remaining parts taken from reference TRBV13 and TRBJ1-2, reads AAGVIQSPRHLIKEKRETATLKCYPIPRHDTVYWYQQGPGQDPQFLISFYEKMQSDKGSIPDRFSAQQFSDYHSELNMSSLELGDSALYFCASSLGQGYGYTFGSGTRLTVV.

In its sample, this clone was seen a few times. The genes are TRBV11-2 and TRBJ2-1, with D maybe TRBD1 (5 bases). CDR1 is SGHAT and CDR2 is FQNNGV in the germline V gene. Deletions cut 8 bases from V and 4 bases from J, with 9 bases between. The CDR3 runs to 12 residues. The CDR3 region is CASGNRYNEQFF. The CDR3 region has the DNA TGTGCCAGCGGCAACAGGTACAATGAGCAGTTCTTC.

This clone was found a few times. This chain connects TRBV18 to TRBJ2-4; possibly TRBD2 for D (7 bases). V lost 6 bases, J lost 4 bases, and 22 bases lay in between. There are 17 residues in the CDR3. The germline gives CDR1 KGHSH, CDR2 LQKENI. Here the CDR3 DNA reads TGTGCCAGCTCCCAGACCAGAGGGGGGGCGACTAAAAACATTCAGTACTTC. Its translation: CASSQTRGGATKNIQYF.

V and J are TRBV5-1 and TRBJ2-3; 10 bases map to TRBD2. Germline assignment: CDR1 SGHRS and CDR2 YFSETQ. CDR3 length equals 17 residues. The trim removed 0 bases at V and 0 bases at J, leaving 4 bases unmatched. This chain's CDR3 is CASSLGTSGFSTDTQYF. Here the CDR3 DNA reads TGCGCCAGCAGCTTGGGGACTAGCGGCTTTAGCACAGATACGCAGTATTTT.

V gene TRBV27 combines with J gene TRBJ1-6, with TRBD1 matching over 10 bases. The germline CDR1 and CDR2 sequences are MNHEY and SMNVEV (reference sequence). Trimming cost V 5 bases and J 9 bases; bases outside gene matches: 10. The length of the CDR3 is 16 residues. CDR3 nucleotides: TGTGCCAGCAGTCTCACGACAGGGGGCGAAAGTTCACCCCTCCACTTT. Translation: CASSLTTGGESSPLHF.

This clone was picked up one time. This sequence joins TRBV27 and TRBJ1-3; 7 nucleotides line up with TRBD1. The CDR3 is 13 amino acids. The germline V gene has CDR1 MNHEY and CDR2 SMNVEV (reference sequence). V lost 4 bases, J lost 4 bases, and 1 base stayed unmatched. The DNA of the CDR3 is TGTGCCAGCAGTTGGGACAGCGGAAACACCATATATTTT. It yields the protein CASSWDSGNTIYF.

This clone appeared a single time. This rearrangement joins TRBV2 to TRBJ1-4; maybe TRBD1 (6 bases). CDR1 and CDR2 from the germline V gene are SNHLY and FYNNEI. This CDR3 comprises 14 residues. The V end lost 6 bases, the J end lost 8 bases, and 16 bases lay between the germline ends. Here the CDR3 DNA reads TGTGCCAGCAGAGAGACAGGAGATGAAGAAAAACTGTTTTTT. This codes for CASRETGDEEKLFF.

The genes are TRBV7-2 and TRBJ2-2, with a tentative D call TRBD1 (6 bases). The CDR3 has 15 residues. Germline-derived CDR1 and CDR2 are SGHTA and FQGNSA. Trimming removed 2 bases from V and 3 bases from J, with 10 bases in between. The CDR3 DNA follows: TGTGCCAGCAGCTTACAGGGGCGTGACACCGGGGAGCTGTTTTTT. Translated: CASSLQGRDTGELFF. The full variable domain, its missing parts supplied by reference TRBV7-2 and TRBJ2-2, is GAGVSQSPSNKVTEKGKDVELRCDPISGHTALYWYRQSLGQGLEFLIYFQGNSAPDKSGLPSDRFSAERTGGSVSTLTIQRTQQEDSAVYLCASSLQGRDTGELFFGEGSRLTVL.

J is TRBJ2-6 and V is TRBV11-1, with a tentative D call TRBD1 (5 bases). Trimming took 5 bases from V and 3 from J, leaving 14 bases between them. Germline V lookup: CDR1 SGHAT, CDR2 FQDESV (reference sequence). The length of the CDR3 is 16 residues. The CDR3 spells CASSSQGAGGANVLTF. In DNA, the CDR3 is TGTGCCAGCAGCAGTCAAGGGGCTGGTGGGGCCAACGTCCTGACTTTC.

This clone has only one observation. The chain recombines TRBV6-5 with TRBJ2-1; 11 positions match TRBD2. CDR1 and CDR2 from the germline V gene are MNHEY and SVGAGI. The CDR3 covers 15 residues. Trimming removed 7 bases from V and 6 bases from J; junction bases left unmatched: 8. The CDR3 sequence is CASTFSGGAANEQFF. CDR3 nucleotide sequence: TGTGCCAGCACCTTTAGCGGGGGGGCCGCCAATGAGCAGTTCTTC.

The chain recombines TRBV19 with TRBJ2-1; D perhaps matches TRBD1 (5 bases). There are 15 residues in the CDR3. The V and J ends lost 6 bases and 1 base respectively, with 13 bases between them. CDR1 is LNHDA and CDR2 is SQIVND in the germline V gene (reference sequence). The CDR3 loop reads CASRPQGGSYNEQFF. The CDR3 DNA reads TGTGCCAGTAGGCCGCAGGGTGGATCCTACAATGAGCAGTTCTTC.

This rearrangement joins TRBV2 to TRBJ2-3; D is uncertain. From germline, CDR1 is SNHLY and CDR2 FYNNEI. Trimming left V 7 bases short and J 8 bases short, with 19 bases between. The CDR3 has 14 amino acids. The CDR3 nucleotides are TGTGCCAGCACCCCCAACCTTAGTATAACTACGCAGTATTTT. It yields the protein CASTPNLSITTQYF.

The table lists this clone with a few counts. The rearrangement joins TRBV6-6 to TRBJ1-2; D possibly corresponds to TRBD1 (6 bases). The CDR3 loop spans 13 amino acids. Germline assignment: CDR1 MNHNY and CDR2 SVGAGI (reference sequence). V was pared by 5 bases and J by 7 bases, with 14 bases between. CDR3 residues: CASSRLSGVGYTF. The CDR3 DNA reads TGTGCCAGCAGTCGCCTTTCAGGGGTTGGCTACACCTTC.

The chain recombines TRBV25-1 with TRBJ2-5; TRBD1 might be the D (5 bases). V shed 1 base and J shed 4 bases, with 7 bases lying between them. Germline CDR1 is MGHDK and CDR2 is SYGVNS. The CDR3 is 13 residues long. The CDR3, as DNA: TGTGCCAGCAGTGAATGGGGCCCAGAGACCCAGTACTTC. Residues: CASSEWGPETQYF. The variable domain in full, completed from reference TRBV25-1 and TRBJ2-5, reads EADIYQTPRYLVIGTGKKITLECSQTMGHDKMYWYQQDPGMELHLIHYSYGVNSTEKGDLSSESTVSRIRTEHFPLTLESARPSHTSQYLCASSEWGPETQYFGPGTRLLVL.

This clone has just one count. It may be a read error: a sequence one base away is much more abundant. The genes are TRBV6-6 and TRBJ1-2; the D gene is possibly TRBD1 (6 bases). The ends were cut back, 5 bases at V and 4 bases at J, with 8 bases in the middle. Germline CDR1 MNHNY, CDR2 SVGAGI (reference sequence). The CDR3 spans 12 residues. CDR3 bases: TGTGCCAGCAGTCAGGACAGCTATGGCTACACCTTC. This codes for CASSQDSYGYTF.

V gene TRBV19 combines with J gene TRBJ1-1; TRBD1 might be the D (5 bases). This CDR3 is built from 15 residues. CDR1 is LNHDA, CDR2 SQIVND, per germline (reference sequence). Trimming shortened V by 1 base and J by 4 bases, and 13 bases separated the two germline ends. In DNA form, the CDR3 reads TGTGCCAGTAGTATAGCAGGCCTTAGGGGCACTGAAGCTTTCTTT. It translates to CASSIAGLRGTEAFF.

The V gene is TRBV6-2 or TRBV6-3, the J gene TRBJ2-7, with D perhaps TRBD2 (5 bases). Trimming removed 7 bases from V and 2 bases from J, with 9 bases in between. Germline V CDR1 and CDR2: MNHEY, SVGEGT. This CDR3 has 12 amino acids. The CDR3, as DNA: TGTGCCAGCACCCCCGGGGCCTACGAGCAGTACTTC. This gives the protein CASTPGAYEQYF.

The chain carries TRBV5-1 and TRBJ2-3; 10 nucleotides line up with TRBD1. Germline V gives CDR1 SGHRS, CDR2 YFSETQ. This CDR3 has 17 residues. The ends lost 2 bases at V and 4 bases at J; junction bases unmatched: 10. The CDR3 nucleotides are TGCGCCAGCAGCTTCGACCCCAGGACAGGGGGTCCAGATACGCAGTATTTT. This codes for CASSFDPRTGGPDTQYF.

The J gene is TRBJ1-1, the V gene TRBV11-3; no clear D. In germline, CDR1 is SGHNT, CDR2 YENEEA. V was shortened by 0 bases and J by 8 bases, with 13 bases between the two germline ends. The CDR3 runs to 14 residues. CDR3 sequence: CASSLEWAGPEAFF. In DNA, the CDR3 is TGTGCCAGCAGCTTAGAATGGGCCGGCCCCGAAGCTTTCTTT.